One and the same sample provided the 22 T cell receptor beta chains below, sequenced in a study of CD8 T cells in ankylosing spondylitis. Their antigens are not known. TCRdb ran MiXCR on the 5' RACE reads and lists one entry per CDR3 protein. The table lists a few hundred thousand distinct CDR3 sequences, 18% of them singletons. Study-wide results and caveats: One TCR beta motif, made up of roughly 8 highly homologous variants, appeared characteristic of ankylosing spondylitis blood.

The material sequenced was blood, either unsorted or a sorted T cell fraction (not recorded which). The receptors come from a male donor with ankylosing spondylitis.

The gene calls are TRBV7-3 and TRBJ2-2; the D gene is possibly TRBD2 (5 bases). The CDR3 extends over 14 amino acids. The germline gives CDR1 SGHTA, CDR2 FQGTGA. V dropped 5 bases and J dropped 7 bases, with 14 bases sitting between them. CDR3 DNA sequence: TGTGCCAGCAGCCCATTCGGGGATAACGGGGAGCTGTTTTTT. It specifies CASSPFGDNGELFF.

This clonotype was picked up many times. V is TRBV4-1 and J is TRBJ2-7; 10 bases line up with TRBD2. The CDR3 totals 15 residues. The trim removed 6 bases at V and 3 bases at J, leaving 8 bases unmatched. Germline V gene sequence: CDR1 MGHRA, CDR2 YSYEKL. The CDR3 coding sequence is TGCGCCAGCAGTCATAGCGGGGGGTTATACTACGAGCAGTACTTC. Translating it yields CASSHSGGLYYEQYF.

The chain combines TRBV20-1 with TRBJ1-2; D possibly corresponds to TRBD1 (6 bases). V was clipped by 3 bases and J by 3 bases, with 11 bases between them. The V gene's germline CDR1 is DFQATT and CDR2 SNEGSKA (reference sequence). The CDR3 has 13 amino acids. The DNA of the CDR3 is TGCAGTGCTAGCCCGGACAGCGACTATGGCTACACCTTC. Encoded protein: CSASPDSDYGYTF.

This clonotype was observed a handful of times. CDR3 protein: CASSQDAFRGPTGELFF. In DNA, the CDR3 is TGCGCCAGCAGCCAAGATGCCTTCAGGGGGCCCACCGGGGAGCTGTTTTTT. The J gene is TRBJ2-2, the V gene TRBV4-1; 8 bases are a match to TRBD1. The germline V gene has CDR1 MGHRA and CDR2 YSYEKL. This CDR3 has 17 residues. After removal of 0 bases from V and 4 bases from J, the junction contained 7 bases not matched to a gene.

CDR3 nucleotides: TGTGCCAGCAGCGACGGGTATCCGCTATACGAGCAGTACTTC. Translation: CASSDGYPLYEQYF. The V call is TRBV28, the J call TRBJ2-7; D is uncertain. The CDR3 contains 14 residues. Trimming took 6 bases from V and 4 from J, leaving 16 bases between them. CDR1 and CDR2 from the germline V gene are MDHEN and SYDVKM.

The table lists this clonotype with a few counts. CDR3 protein: CASSQAWDSSYEQYF. The CDR3 region has the DNA TGTGCCAGCAGCCAAGCATGGGACTCCTCCTACGAGCAGTACTTC. The genes are TRBV4-2 and TRBJ2-7, with D perhaps matching TRBD2 (6 bases). CDR1 LGHNA and CDR2 YNFKEQ come from the germline V gene. V lost 1 base, J lost 0 bases, and 10 bases lay in between. The CDR3 sequence is 15 residues long.

This rearrangement joins TRBV5-5 to TRBJ2-7; possible D gene TRBD2, 6 bases. The germline V gene encodes CDR1 SGHKS and CDR2 YYEKEE (reference sequence). Trimming pared 7 bases from V and 3 bases from J, leaving 14 bases between. This CDR3 has 13 amino acids. The CDR3 nucleotides read TGTGCCAGCGAGCCTGGAGGGAGCTACGAGCAGTACTTC. This gives the protein CASEPGGSYEQYF.

This clonotype occurred a few times. The chain is built from TRBV29-1 and TRBJ2-5; 9 nucleotides agree with TRBD2. The V segment lost 2 bases and the J segment 5 bases; nucleotides outside the gene matches: 6. Germline-derived CDR1 and CDR2 are SQVTM and ANQGSEA. CDR3 length: 14 residues. CDR3 residues: CSVEWREGHETQYF. The DNA for the CDR3 is TGCAGCGTTGAATGGCGGGAGGGCCATGAGACCCAGTACTTC.

The chain joins TRBV4-1 to TRBJ2-7; possibly TRBD2 for D (6 bases). This CDR3 contains 15 residues. The V gene lost 0 bases and the J gene lost 5 bases, with 14 bases spanning the gap. Germline CDR1 reads MGHRA; CDR2 reads YSYEKL. CDR3 in DNA: TGCGCCAGCAGCCAAGAGCCCGGGGGTGGGGACGAGCAGTACTTC. This codes for CASSQEPGGGDEQYF.

This sequence joins TRBV27 and TRBJ2-3; no reliable D call. The CDR3 runs 12 residues. CDR1 is MNHEY and CDR2 is SMNVEV in the germline V gene (reference sequence). The V end lost 1 base, the J end lost 4 bases, and 3 bases lay between the germline ends. In DNA form, the CDR3 reads TGTGCCAGCAGTTTATATGCAGATACGCAGTATTTT. Translation: CASSLYADTQYF.

This clonotype was detected many times. The J gene is TRBJ2-7, the V gene TRBV12-3 or TRBV12-4; TRBD2 is a possible D gene (6 bases). The ends were cut back, 4 bases at V and 4 bases at J, with 14 bases in the middle. The CDR3 covers 14 residues. The CDR3 here is CASSSGDLLYEQYF. CDR3 DNA sequence: TGTGCCAGCAGTTCGGGGGACTTGCTGTACGAGCAGTACTTC.

The chain uses TRBV6-1 and TRBJ2-1, with D hard to call. V was pared by 2 bases and J by 0 bases, with 11 bases between. Germline lookup yields CDR1 MNHNS and CDR2 SASEGT. This CDR3 is 16 amino acids long. CDR3 in DNA: TGTGCCAGCAGTGAACGCGGCGTAGGCTCCTACAATGAGCAGTTCTTC. Its protein is CASSERGVGSYNEQFF.

This CDR3 reads CASSLLLGDEQFF. The CDR3 DNA reads as TGTGCCAGCAGTTTATTGTTGGGGGATGAGCAGTTCTTC. The chain has TRBV12-3 or TRBV12-4 and TRBJ2-1; D might be TRBD1 or TRBD2, each matching 5 bases. The V and J ends lost 2 bases and 8 bases respectively, with 10 bases between them. The CDR3 runs to 13 residues.

The J gene is TRBJ2-1, the V gene TRBV3-1, with D tentatively TRBD1 (6 bases). This CDR3 is built from 17 residues. Per the germline V gene, CDR1 is LGHDT and CDR2 is YNNKEL (reference sequence). V gave up 3 bases and J gave up 8 bases, with 23 bases separating them. CDR3 coding DNA: TGTGCCAGCAGCCAGGGGATACAGGGTCCCGGGATCGATGAGCAGTTCTTC. Its translation: CASSQGIQGPGIDEQFF.

In its sample, this clonotype was seen many times. This chain links TRBV7-2 with TRBJ2-1, with 8 positions matching TRBD2. Looked up from germline, CDR1 is SGHTA and CDR2 is FQGNSA. The CDR3 is 16 residues long. V was pared by 2 bases and J by 8 bases, with 11 bases of the junction left unmatched. DNA for the CDR3: TGTGCCAGCAGCTTATGGGCGGGAGGCTCTTCCCATGAGCAGTTCTTC. It yields the protein CASSLWAGGSSHEQFF.

This clonotype was observed a few times. J is TRBJ2-3 and V is TRBV20-1, with D tentatively TRBD1 or TRBD2 (6 bases each). V lost 3 bases and J 0 bases, leaving 10 bases between the germline ends. The CDR3 runs to 14 residues. Germline loops: CDR1 DFQATT, CDR2 SNEGSKA (reference sequence). The DNA of the CDR3 is TGCAGTGCTAGGCCGGGGGCTAGCACAGATACGCAGTATTTT. Translation: CSARPGASTDTQYF.

This clonotype was seen more than once but under ten times. The gene calls are TRBV7-6 and TRBJ2-2; 8 bases line up with TRBD1. V trimming: 1 base; J trimming: 4 bases; junction bases outside the gene matches: 5. Germline loops: CDR1 SGHVS, CDR2 FNYEAQ. The CDR3 length is 16 residues. The CDR3 nucleotides are TGTGCCAGCAGCTTAGGGACAGGGTGGAGCACCGGGGAGCTGTTTTTT. It is translated as CASSLGTGWSTGELFF.

The chain is built from TRBV11-2 and TRBJ2-3, with D hard to call. Trimming stripped 1 base from V and 7 bases from J, with 15 bases between. This CDR3 region has 15 residues. Per the germline V gene, CDR1 is SGHAT and CDR2 is FQNNGV. CDR3 DNA sequence: TGTGCCAGCAGCTTAGGGGCTTGGGATAGGTATACGCAGTATTTT. Residues: CASSLGAWDRYTQYF.

This clonotype turned up a few times. This sequence joins TRBV20-1 and TRBJ2-7; D is possibly TRBD2 (6 bases). The germline gives CDR1 DFQATT, CDR2 SNEGSKA (reference sequence). With 0 bases removed from V and 4 bases from J, the gap between germline ends came to 19 bases. The CDR3 loop spans 16 amino acids. CDR3 nucleotide sequence: TGCAGTGCTAGAGACAGCCCTCTAGCGAGCACATACGAGCAGTACTTC. It codes for CSARDSPLASTYEQYF.

This clonotype was observed a handful of times. V and J are TRBV2 and TRBJ2-3; D call uncertain. Per germline, CDR1 SNHLY and CDR2 FYNNEI. The CDR3 is 13 amino acids. Between the trimmed V and J ends, which lost 3 bases and 5 bases, there was a span of 9 bases. For the CDR3, the DNA is TGTGCCAGCAGTGATTCATGGGTAGATACGCAGTATTTT. Translating it yields CASSDSWVDTQYF.

CDR3 nucleotide sequence: TGTGCCAGCAGCAAGGAGGTCCGGGACAGACAGAACAATGAGCAGTTCTTC. As protein: CASSKEVRDRQNNEQFF. This sequence joins TRBV21-1 and TRBJ2-1; the table's D call, TRBD1, was not checked against the DNA. TRBV21-1 is described as a pseudogene. The CDR3 consists of 17 residues.

This clonotype appeared a few times. The J gene is TRBJ2-2, the V gene TRBV2; tentatively, D is TRBD2 (6 bases). This CDR3 contains 14 residues. Trimming took 8 bases from V and 4 from J, leaving 14 bases between them. The germline V gene encodes CDR1 SNHLY and CDR2 FYNNEI. This chain's CDR3 is CASLGGVGTGELFF. The CDR3 bases are TGTGCCAGCCTTGGCGGGGTTGGCACCGGGGAGCTGTTTTTT.